This section outlines one T cell receptor beta chain sequence together with its context. Its antigen remains unidentified. These data originate in a study of blood T cells in healthy people across ages. With a J-beta primer mix and a sample-barcoded 5' primer, a second PCR ran about 7 to 12 cycles. TCRdb recomputed calls from the 5' RACE reads with MiXCR, one row per CDR3 protein. The table lists roughly 800,000 distinct CDR3 sequences, 58% of them singletons. Russia was home to the donors, healthy Caucasian individuals aged roughly 6 to 90. Study outcomes and limitations: Per million T cells, TCR beta diversity dropped about linearly as age rose.

Germline CDR1 is SGHTA and CDR2 is FQGNSA. CDR3 length: 16 residues. Trimming cost V 3 bases and J 3 bases, with 17 bases left between them. This receptor was taken from a man aged 25-45 years in good health. The V gene is TRBV7-2, the J gene TRBJ1-1, with D possibly being TRBD1 (5 bases). Sequenced: blood. CDR3 bases: TGTGCCAGCAGCTTTGGGCGGCGTCTGGGGGACACTGAAGCTTTCTTT. It translates to CASSFGRRLGDTEAFF.